This TCR beta chain was documented in a study of post-analysis software for immune sequencing data. Study background: Relapsing-remitting, secondary progressive and progressive-relapsing multiple sclerosis courses were included. Notes on the study in general: Versus controls, multiple sclerosis patients showed significantly lower diversity (normalized Chao1). About 5 TRBV segments, including TRBV5-6, TRBV5-1 and TRBV20-1, were more frequent in patients than controls. Under F measure analysis, samples from one preparation batch co-clustered strongly.

A word on this clonotype: Antigen: not known.

Per germline, CDR1 ENHRY and CDR2 SYGVKD. Trimming removed 0 bases from V and 6 bases from J; junction bases left unmatched: 7. The CDR3 contains 15 residues. The TCR beta cDNA libraries carried unique molecular identifiers. Input of roughly 1 to 11 million T cells yielded a few hundred thousand cDNA molecules. TCRdb reanalysed the PCR reads using MiXCR and keeps one entry per CDR3 protein. The sample contains fewer than 850,000 distinct CDR3 sequences, roughly 29% of which appear only once. The chain uses TRBV10-3 and TRBJ1-2, with 7 nucleotides matching TRBD1. Source material: blood. The origin of this receptor is a girl aged 10 to 17 with multiple sclerosis. The chain's CDR3 is CAISESGTALDGYTF. CDR3 sequence (DNA): TGTGCCATCAGTGAGTCAGGGACAGCTCTGGATGGCTACACCTTC.